Below are 4 T cell receptor beta chains sequenced from a single sample in a study of T cell responses to AZD1222 COVID-19 vaccine. Clones were read by immunoSEQ multiplex PCR, and TCRdb kept only the in-frame ones, dropping some. The profile covers over 130,000 clones, with about 95% appearing a single time and around 1.3% taken by the ten largest. The source material was peripheral blood, sampled on day 0 of AZD1222 vaccination. The receptors were sampled from an adult in good health.

The rearrangement links TRBV5-8 to TRBJ2-1; possible D gene TRBD2, 6 bases. Germline V gene sequence: CDR1 SGHTS, CDR2 YDEGEE. Trimming took 3 bases from V and 9 from J, leaving 16 bases between them. The CDR3 length is 14 residues. The CDR3 reads CASSSGLSWGEQFF. CDR3 nucleotide sequence: TGTGCCAGCAGCTCGGGACTTAGTTGGGGTGAGCAGTTCTTC.

The V and J genes are TRBV6-6 and TRBJ2-2; no clear D gene. CDR1 and CDR2 (germline): MNHNY, SVGAGI (reference sequence). V lost 0 bases and J lost 5, with 4 bases in between. The CDR3 length is 13 residues. CDR3 loop: CASSYSGTGELFF. Written as DNA, the CDR3 is TGTGCCAGCAGTTACTCTGGGACCGGGGAGCTGTTTTTT.

The chain has TRBV6-5 and TRBJ2-2; D not resolved. The CDR3 loop spans 11 amino acids. From germline, CDR1 is MNHEY and CDR2 SVGAGI. Trimming took 9 bases from V and 4 from J, leaving 6 bases between them. As DNA, the CDR3 is TGTGCCAGAACCCCCACCGGGGAGCTGTTTTTT. Residues: CARTPTGELFF.

This sequence joins TRBV7-4 and TRBJ1-2; 9 nucleotides align to TRBD1. V shed 4 bases and J 8 bases; nucleotides not matched to a gene: 8. The CDR3 covers 14 residues. From germline, CDR1 is SGHVT and CDR2 SQSDAQ. CDR3 in amino acids: CASSSGQGHGGYTF. For the CDR3, the DNA is TGTGCCAGCAGCTCGGGACAGGGACATGGAGGCTACACCTTC.